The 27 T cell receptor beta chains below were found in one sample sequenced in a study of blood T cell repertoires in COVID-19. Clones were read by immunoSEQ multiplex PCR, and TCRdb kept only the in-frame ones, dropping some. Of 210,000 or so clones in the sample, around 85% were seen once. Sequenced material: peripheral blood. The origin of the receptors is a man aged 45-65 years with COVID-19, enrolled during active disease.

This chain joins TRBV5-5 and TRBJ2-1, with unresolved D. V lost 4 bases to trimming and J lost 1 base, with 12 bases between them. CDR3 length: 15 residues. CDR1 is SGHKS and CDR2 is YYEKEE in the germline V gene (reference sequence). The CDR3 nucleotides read TGTGCCAGCAGCCCGTTAGCCGGGTCCTACAATGAGCAGTTCTTC. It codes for CASSPLAGSYNEQFF.

The CDR3 region is CASSLRTGIDNQPQHF. CDR3 sequence (DNA): TGTGCCAGCAGCCTCCGAACAGGGATTGACAATCAGCCCCAGCATTTT. The genes are TRBV6-2 or TRBV6-3 and TRBJ1-5; possible D gene TRBD1, 6 bases. This CDR3 has 16 residues. CDR1 and CDR2 (germline): MNHEY, SVGEGT. V lost 6 bases to trimming and J lost 3 bases, with 18 bases between them.

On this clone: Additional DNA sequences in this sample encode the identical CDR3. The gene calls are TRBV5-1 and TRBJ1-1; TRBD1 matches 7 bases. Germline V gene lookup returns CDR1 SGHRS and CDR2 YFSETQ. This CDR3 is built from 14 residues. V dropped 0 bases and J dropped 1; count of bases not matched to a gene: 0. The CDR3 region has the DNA TGCGCCAGCAGCTTGGGGACAGGGAACACTGAAGCTTTCTTT. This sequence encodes CASSLGTGNTEAFF.

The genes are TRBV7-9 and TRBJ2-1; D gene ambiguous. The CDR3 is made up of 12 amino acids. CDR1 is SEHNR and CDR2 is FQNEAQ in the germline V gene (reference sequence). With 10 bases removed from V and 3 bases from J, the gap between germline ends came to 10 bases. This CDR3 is CATASNYNEQFF. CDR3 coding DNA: TGTGCCACCGCGTCTAACTACAATGAGCAGTTCTTC.

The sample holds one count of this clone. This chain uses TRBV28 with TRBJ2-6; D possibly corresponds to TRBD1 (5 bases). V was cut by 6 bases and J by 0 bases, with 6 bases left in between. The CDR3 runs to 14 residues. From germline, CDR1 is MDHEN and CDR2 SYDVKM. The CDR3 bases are TGTGCCAGCAGACAGGACTCTGGGGCCAACGTCCTGACTTTC. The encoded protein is CASRQDSGANVLTF.

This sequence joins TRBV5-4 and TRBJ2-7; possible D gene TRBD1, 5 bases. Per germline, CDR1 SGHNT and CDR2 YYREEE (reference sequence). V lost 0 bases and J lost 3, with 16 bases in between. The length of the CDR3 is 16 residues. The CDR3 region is CASSLGGLSGFYEQYF. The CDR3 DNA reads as TGTGCCAGCAGCTTGGGTGGTCTCTCAGGGTTCTACGAGCAGTACTTC.

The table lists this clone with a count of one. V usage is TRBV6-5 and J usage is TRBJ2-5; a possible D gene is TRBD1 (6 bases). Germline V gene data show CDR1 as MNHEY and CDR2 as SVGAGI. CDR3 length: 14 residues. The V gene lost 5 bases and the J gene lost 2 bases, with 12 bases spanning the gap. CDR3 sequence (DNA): TGTGCCAGCAGTCCCGGGACACCACAAGAGACCCAGTACTTC. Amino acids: CASSPGTPQETQYF.

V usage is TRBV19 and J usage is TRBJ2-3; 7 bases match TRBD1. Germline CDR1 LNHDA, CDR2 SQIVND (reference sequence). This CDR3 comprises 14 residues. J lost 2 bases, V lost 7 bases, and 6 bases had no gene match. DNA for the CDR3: TGTGCCAGTACCGAAGGGGGCAACACAGATACGCAGTATTTT. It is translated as CASTEGGNTDTQYF.

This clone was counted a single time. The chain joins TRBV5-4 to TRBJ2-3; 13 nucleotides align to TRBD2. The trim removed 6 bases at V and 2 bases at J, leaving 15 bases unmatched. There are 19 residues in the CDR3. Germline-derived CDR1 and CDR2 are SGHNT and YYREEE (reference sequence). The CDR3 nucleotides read TGTGCCAGCACCCTAAAGACTAGCGGGGGGCCGGGAATCACAGATACGCAGTATTTT. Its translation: CASTLKTSGGPGITDTQYF.

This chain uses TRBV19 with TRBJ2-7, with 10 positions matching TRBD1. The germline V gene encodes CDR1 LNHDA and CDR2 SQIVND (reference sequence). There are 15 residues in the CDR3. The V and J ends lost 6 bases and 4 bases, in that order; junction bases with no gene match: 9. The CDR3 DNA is TGTGCCAGTAGCCGCGGACAGGGGGTTGGATACGAGCAGTACTTC. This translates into CASSRGQGVGYEQYF.

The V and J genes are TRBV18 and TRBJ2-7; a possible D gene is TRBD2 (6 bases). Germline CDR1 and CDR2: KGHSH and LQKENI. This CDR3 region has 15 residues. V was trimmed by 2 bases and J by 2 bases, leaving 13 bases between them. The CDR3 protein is CASSPSRDLTYEQYF. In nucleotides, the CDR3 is TGTGCCAGCTCACCATCTAGGGACTTGACCTACGAGCAGTACTTC. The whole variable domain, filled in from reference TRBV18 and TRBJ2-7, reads NAGVMQNPRHLVRRRGQEARLRCSPMKGHSHVYWYRQLPEEGLKFMVYLQKENIIDESGMPKERFSAEFPKEGPSILRIQQVVRGDSAAYFCASSPSRDLTYEQYFGPGTRLTVT.

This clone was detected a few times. The DNA for the CDR3 is TGTGCCACCAGTGATTCCCGGACAGGAAACACTGAAGCTTTCTTT. Translated: CATSDSRTGNTEAFF. The gene calls are TRBV24-1 and TRBJ1-1; TRBD1 matches 7 bases. The CDR3 contains 15 residues. V lost 2 bases to trimming and J lost 2 bases; unmatched junction nucleotides: 4. Germline loops: CDR1 KGHDR, CDR2 SFDVKD.

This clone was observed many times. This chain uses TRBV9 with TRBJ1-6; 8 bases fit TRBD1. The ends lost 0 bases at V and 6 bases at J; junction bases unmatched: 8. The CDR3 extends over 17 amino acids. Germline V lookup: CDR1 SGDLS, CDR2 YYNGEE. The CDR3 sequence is CASSVEWGQALNSPLHF. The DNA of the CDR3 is TGTGCCAGCAGCGTAGAATGGGGACAGGCTCTTAATTCACCCCTCCACTTT.

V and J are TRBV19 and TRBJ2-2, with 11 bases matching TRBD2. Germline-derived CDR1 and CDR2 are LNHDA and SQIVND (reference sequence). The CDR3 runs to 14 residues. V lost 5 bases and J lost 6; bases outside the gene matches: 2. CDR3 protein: CASSLAGGSGELFF. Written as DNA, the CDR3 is TGTGCCAGTAGTCTAGCGGGGGGTTCCGGGGAGCTGTTTTTT.

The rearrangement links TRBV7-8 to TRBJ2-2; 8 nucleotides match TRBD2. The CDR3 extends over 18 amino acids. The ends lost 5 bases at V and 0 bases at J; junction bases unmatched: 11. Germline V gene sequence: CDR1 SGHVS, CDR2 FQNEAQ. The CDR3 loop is CASSAPRGGFANTGELFF. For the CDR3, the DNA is TGTGCCAGCAGCGCCCCACGGGGGGGGTTCGCGAACACCGGGGAGCTGTTTTTT. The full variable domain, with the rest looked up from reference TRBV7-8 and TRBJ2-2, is GAGVSQSPRYKVAKRGQDVALRCDPISGHVSLFWYQQALGQGPEFLTYFQNEAQLDKSGLPSDRFFAERPEGSVSTLKIQRTQQEDSAVYLCASSAPRGGFANTGELFFGEGSRLTVL.

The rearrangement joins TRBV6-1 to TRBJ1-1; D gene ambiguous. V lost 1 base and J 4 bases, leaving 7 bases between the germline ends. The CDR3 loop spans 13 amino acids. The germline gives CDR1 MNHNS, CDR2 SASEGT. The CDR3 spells CASSEVPSTEAFF. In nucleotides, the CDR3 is TGTGCCAGCAGTGAAGTCCCCTCCACTGAAGCTTTCTTT.

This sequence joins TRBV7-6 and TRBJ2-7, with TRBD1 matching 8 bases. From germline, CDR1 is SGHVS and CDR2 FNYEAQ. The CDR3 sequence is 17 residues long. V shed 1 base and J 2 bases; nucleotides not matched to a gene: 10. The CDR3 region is CASSLEPPGQAPYEQYF. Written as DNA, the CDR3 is TGTGCCAGCAGCTTAGAACCCCCGGGACAGGCACCCTACGAGCAGTACTTC.

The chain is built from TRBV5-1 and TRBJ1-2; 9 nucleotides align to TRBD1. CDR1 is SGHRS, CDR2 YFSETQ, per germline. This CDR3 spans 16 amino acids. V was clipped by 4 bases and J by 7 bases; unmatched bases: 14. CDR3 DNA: TGCGCCAGCAGCGTGTCCCCGGGACAGGGCTATCGTGGCTACACCTTC. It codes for CASSVSPGQGYRGYTF.

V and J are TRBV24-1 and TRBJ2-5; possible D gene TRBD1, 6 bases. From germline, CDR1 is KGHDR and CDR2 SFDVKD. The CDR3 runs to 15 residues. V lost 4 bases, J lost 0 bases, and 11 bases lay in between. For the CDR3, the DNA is TGTGCCACCAGTGAAGCCCGGACAGACCAAGAGACCCAGTACTTC. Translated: CATSEARTDQETQYF.

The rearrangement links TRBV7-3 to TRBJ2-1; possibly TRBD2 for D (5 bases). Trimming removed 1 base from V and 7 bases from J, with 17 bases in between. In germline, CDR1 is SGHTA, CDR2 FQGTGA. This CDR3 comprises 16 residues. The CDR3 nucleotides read TGTGCCAGCAGCTTAAACCCCCTAGCCTCTGGGAATGAGCAGTTCTTC. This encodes CASSLNPLASGNEQFF. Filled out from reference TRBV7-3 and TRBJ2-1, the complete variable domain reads GAGVSQTPSNKVTEKGKYVELRCDPISGHTALYWYRQSLGQGPEFLIYFQGTGAADDSGLPNDRFFAVRPEGSVSTLKIQRTERGDSAVYLCASSLNPLASGNEQFFGPGTRLTVL.

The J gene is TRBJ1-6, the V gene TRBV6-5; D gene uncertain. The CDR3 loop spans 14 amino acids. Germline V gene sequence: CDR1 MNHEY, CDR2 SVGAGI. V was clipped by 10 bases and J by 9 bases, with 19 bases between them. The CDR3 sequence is CATRGRSLSSPLHF. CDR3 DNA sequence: TGTGCCACCCGCGGGCGTTCCCTTAGTTCACCCCTCCACTTT.

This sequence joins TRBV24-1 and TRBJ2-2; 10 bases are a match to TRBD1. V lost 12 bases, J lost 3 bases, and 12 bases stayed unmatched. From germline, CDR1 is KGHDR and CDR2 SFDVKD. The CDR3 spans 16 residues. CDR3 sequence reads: CAAQTGTGADTGELFF. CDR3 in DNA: TGTGCCGCCCAAACCGGGACAGGGGCCGACACCGGGGAGCTGTTTTTT.

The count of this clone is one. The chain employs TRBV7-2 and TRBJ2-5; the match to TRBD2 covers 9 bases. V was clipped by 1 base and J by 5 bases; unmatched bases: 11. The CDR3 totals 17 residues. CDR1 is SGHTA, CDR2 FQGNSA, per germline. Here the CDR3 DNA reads TGTGCCAGCAGCTTAGGGTTAGGCGGGGGGGCCTGGGAGACCCAGTACTTC. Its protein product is CASSLGLGGGAWETQYF.

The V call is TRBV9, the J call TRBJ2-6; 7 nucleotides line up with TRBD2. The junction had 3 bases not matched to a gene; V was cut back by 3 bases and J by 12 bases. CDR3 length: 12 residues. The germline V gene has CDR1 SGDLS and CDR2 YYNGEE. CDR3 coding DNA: TGTGCCAGCAGCGCGGGAGGAAGCGTCCTGACTTTC. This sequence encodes CASSAGGSVLTF.

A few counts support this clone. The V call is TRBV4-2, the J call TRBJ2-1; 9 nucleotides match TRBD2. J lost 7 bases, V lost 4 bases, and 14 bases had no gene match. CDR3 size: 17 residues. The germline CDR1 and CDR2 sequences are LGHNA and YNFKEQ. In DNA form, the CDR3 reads TGTGCCAGCAGCCTAAGACCCCTAGCGGGGTCGGGAAATGAGCAGTTCTTC. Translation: CASSLRPLAGSGNEQFF.

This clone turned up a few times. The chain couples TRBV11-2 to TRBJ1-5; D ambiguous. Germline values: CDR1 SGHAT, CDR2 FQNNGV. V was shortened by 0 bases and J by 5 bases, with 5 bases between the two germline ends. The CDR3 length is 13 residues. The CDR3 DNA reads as TGTGCCAGCAGCTTAGAGAGGGATCAGCCCCAGCATTTT. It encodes CASSLERDQPQHF.

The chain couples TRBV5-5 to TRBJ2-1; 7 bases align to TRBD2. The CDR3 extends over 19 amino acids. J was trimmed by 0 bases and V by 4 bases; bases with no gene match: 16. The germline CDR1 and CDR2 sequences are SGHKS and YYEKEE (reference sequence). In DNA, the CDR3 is TGTGCCAGCAGCATTTTCCAGGGAGGGAGGGGAAGCTCCTACAATGAGCAGTTCTTC. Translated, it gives CASSIFQGGRGSSYNEQFF.